The source of this TCR beta chain is a study of cytomegalovirus exposure and HLA in healthy donors. The table lists this clone with a count of one. The PCR was carried out with 60 Vbeta primers and 13 Jbeta primers. Sequenced by immunoSEQ multiplex PCR; TCRdb stores in-frame clones only, minus some. The data show more than 140,000 clones, about 80% seen once. V was cut by 0 bases and J by 4 bases, with 12 bases left in between. Germline assignment: CDR1 LGHNT and CDR2 FRNRAP. The length of the CDR3 is 15 residues. The rearrangement joins TRBV12-5 to TRBJ2-5, with unresolved D. The sequencing sample was made of PBMCs. The receptor comes from a man younger than 45 in good health and CMV-seropositive. The CDR3 DNA is TGTGCTAGTGGTTTGGTACGGTTCTCCCGAGAGACCCAGTACTTC. Its protein product is CASGLVRFSRETQYF.